This T cell receptor beta chain was profiled in a study of regulatory T cells in long-lasting Graves disease. Study outcomes and limitations: Accuracy was possibly reduced by small sample size.

The time point is: newly diagnosed GD, antithyroid drugs for less than 3 months. With RNA extracted from PBMCs as input, the TCR library was made. CDR1 DFQATT and CDR2 SNEGSKA come from the germline V gene (reference sequence). Germline trimming cut 5 bases from V and 9 bases from J; bases unmatched to any gene: 5. This CDR3 has 13 residues. Points on this clonotype: Antigen: not known. This CDR3 fails to terminate in the conserved phenylalanine or tryptophan, so it likely reflects a read error.

Arm-PCR of CDR3 regions and iRepertoire HTBI primers were the basis on which TCR beta libraries were built. One entry per CDR3 protein results from TCRdb running MiXCR on the multiplex PCR reads. The repertoire holds around 400,000 distinct CDR3 sequences, with 12% as singletons. These data were likewise used in another study, on T cells in Graves' hyperthyroidism and ophthalmopathy. From that paper: Calling Graves' hyperthyroidism stable meant ophthalmopathy did not progress within 18 months.

V and J are TRBV20-1 and TRBJ1-6; 9 bases map to TRBD1. The sequencing here drew on peripheral blood mononuclear cells (PBMCs), taken at new diagnosis, from a patient treated with antithyroid drugs. The TCR comes from a young woman with Graves disease. The CDR3 DNA is TGCAGTGCTGTGGACAGGGGATTTTCACCCCTCCACCTT. Translating gives CSAVDRGFSPLHL.